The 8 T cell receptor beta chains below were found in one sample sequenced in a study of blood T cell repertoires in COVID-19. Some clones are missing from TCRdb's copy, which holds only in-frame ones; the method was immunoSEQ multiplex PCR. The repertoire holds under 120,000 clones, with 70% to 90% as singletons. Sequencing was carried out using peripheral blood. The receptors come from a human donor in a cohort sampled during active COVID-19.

This CDR3 is CASSLDRDYGYTF. For the CDR3, the DNA is TGTGCCAGCAGCCTGGACAGGGACTATGGCTACACCTTC. The chain combines TRBV11-2 with TRBJ1-2; 8 bases map to TRBD1. Trimming removed 5 bases from V and 3 bases from J; junction bases left unmatched: 2. Germline CDR1 is SGHAT and CDR2 is FQNNGV. This CDR3 has 13 amino acids.

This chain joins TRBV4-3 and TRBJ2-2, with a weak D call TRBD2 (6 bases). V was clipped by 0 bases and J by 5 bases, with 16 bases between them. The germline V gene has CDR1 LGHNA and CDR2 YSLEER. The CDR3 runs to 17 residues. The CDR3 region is CASSQEVVGGRTGELFF. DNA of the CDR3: TGCGCCAGCAGCCAAGAAGTCGTGGGGGGACGAACCGGGGAGCTGTTTTTT.

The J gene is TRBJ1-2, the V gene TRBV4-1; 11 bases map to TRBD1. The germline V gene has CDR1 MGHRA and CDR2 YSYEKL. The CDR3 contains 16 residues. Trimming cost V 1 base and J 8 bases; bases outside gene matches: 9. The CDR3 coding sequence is TGCGCCAGCAGCCAAGGACTAGGGACAGGGGGTCGCGGCTACACCTTC. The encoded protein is CASSQGLGTGGRGYTF.

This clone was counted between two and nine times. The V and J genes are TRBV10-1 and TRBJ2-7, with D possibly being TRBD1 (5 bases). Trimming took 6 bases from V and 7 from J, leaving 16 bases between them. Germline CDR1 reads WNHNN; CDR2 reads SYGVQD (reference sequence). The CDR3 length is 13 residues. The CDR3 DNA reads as TGCGCCAGCAGCGCCCAGCGCCCAGGGGAGCAGTACTTC. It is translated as CASSAQRPGEQYF.

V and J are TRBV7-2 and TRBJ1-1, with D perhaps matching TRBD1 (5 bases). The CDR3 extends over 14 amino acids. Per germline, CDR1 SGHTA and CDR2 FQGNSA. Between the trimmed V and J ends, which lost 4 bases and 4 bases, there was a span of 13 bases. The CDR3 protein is CASSSPGGSTEAFF. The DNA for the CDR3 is TGTGCCAGCAGCTCACCGGGGGGGAGCACTGAAGCTTTCTTT.

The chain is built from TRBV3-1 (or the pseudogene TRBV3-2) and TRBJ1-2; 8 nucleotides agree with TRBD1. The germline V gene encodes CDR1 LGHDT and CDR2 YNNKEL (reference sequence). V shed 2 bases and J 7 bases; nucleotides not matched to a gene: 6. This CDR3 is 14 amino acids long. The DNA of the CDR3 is TGTGCCAGCAGCCAAACGGACAGGGTATCTGGCTACACCTTC. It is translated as CASSQTDRVSGYTF.

In DNA, the CDR3 is TGTGCCAGCAGCAAGCCTCAGAGGCACGAGCAGTACTTC. Protein sequence: CASSKPQRHEQYF. This rearrangement joins TRBV7-2 to TRBJ2-7; unclear D gene. Germline CDR1 reads SGHTA; CDR2 reads FQGNSA. The CDR3 spans 13 residues. V was cut by 5 bases and J by 5 bases, with 13 bases left in between.

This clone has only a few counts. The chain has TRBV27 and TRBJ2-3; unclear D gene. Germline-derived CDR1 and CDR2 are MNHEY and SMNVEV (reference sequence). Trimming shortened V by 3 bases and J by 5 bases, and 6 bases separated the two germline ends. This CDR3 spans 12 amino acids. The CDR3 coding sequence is TGTGCCAGCAGTTTCTCGGGAGATACGCAGTATTTT. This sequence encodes CASSFSGDTQYF.